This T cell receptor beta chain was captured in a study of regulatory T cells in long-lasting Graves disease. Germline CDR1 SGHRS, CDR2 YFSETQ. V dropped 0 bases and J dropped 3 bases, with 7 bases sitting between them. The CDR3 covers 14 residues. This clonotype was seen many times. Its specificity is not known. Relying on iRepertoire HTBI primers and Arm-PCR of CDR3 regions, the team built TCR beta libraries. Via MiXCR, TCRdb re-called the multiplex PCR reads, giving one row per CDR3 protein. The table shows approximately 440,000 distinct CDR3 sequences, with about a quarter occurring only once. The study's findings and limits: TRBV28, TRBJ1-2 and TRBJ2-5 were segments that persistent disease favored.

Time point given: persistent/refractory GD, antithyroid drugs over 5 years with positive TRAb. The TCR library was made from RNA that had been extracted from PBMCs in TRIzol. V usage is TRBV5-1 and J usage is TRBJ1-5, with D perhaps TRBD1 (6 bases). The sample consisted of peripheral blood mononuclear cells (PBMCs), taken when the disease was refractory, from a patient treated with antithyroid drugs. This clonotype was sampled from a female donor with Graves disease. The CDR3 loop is CASSLGDTNQPQHF. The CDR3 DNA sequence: TGCGCCAGCAGCTTGGGGGACACCAATCAGCCCCAGCATTTT.